This T cell receptor (beta chain) derives from a study of blood T cell repertoires in COVID-19. The wider study: T cells, B-cell-depleted T cells, or PBMCs supplied cDNA or gDNA.

Cohort 3 recovered donors had two negative PCRs, clearance, or symptom resolution. Some clones are missing from TCRdb's copy, which holds only in-frame ones; the method was immunoSEQ multiplex PCR. The profile covers a few hundred thousand clones, with 85% to 90% appearing a single time and around 1.7% taken by the ten largest. CDR3 length: 19 residues. Germline V CDR1 and CDR2: LGHDT, YNNKEL (reference sequence). J was trimmed by 5 bases and V by 6 bases; bases with no gene match: 17. The sequencing sample was made of PBMCs or T cells enriched from blood (not recorded which). The rearrangement links TRBV3-1 (or the pseudogene TRBV3-2) to TRBJ1-5; 12 bases map to TRBD1. The TCR sequence derives from a man in his forties or fifties who had recovered from COVID-19. The CDR3 nucleotides read TGTGCCAGCAGTCCCAACTTGGGACAGGGGGCGTTCAGGGATCAGCCCCAGCATTTT. It yields the protein CASSPNLGQGAFRDQPQHF.